This T cell receptor (beta chain) was documented in a study of metastatic and nonmetastatic thyroid tumors. At the level of the study: The authors compared repertoires across blood and tumor or nodule tissue from malignant and benign thyroid patients.

Per germline, CDR1 SNHLY and CDR2 FYNNEI. Trimming took off 7 bases at V and 1 base at J, with 7 bases between the two ends. The CDR3 is made up of 12 amino acids. This clone was picked up many times. Other nucleotide sequences in the sample specify the same CDR3. No patient received treatment before thyroid surgery. As originally analysed: The study built a papillary thyroid cancer distant-metastasis classifier from CDR3 differences across clinicopathological groups. TCRdb used MiXCR to call clones anew from the PCR reads. V and J calls and clone size were set by TCRdb, not the authors. The data contain around 35,000 clones, approximately 17% of them singletons.

Sequenced: blood. The origin of this receptor is a female donor with papillary thyroid cancer or a benign thyroid nodule (not recorded which). Some clones in this sample may be carry-over from other donors' samples. The V call is TRBV2, the J call TRBJ1-1; a possible D gene is TRBD1 (5 bases). CDR3 loop: CASIRGNTEAFF. DNA for the CDR3: TGTGCCAGCATAAGGGGGAACACTGAAGCTTTCTTT.